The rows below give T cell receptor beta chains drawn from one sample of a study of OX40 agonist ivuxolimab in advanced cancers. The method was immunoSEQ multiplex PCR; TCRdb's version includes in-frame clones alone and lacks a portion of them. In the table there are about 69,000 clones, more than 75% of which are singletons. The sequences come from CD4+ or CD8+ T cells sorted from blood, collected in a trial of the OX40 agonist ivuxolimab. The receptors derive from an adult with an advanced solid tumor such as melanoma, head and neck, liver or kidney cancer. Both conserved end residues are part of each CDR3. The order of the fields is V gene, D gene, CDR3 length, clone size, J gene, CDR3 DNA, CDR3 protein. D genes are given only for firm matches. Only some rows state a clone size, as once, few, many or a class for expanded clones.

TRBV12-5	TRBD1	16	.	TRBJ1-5	TGTGCTAGTGGTTTGATGTCAGGGGGTCCCAATCAGCCCCAGCATTTT	CASGLMSGGPNQPQHF
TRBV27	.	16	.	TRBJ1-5	TGTGCCAGCAGTTTCTGGTCAGGGCGTAACAATCAGTCCCAGCATTTT	CASSFWSGRNNQSQHF
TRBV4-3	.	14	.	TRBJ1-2	TGCGCCAGCAGCCCCGGCAGGGCGGACTATGGCTACACCTTC	CASSPGRADYGYTF
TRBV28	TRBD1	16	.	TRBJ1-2	TGTGCCAGCAGTTTATTAGGGGGACAGGGGGAATATGGCTACACCTTC	CASSLLGGQGEYGYTF
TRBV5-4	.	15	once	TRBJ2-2	TGTGCCAGCAGCTTACCGGGGACGAACACCGGGGAGCTGTTTTTT	CASSLPGTNTGELFF
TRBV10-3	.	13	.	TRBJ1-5	TGTGCCATCAGGGAAGGACATTTTCAGCCCCAGCATTTT	CAIREGHFQPQHF
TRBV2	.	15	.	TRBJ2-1	TGTGCCAGCAGTGTTAGCAGGGGCTCCTACAATGAGCAGTTCTTC	CASSVSRGSYNEQFF
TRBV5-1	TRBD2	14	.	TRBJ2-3	TGCGCCAGCTATAGCGGGACTAGCACAGATACGCAGTATTTT	CASYSGTSTDTQYF
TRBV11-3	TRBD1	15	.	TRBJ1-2	TGTGCCAGCAGCCGTGGGACAGGGGTATTCTATGGCTACACCTTC	CASSRGTGVFYGYTF
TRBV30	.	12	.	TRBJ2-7	TGTGCCTGGGCCCCCGACTCCTACGAGCAGTACTTC	CAWAPDSYEQYF
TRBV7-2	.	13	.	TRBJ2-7	TGTGCCAGCAGCCTTCCGAACTCCTACGAGCAGTACTTC	CASSLPNSYEQYF
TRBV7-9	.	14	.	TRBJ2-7	TGTGCCAGCAGCTCCCCCCGGACAGCTGGGGAGCAGTACTTC	CASSSPRTAGEQYF
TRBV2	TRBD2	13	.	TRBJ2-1	TGTGCGGGGGGGACTAGCGGGATGGGTGAGCAGTTCTTC	CAGGTSGMGEQFF
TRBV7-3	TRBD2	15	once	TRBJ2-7	TGTGCCAGCAGCAAACTAGCGGGGGTTTCCTACGAGCAGTACTTC	CASSKLAGVSYEQYF
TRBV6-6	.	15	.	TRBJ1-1	TGTGCCAGCAGTCCTCAGGACAGAGCCAACACTGAAGCTTTCTTT	CASSPQDRANTEAFF
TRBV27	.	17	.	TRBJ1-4	TGTGCCAGCTGGGGAAGGACCCACAGCGGCCGGAGTGAAAAACTGTTTTTT	CASWGRTHSGRSEKLFF
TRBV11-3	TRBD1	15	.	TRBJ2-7	TGTGCCAGCAGCCGCGGCGGACAGGGGGCGCGGGAGCAGTACTTC	CASSRGGQGAREQYF
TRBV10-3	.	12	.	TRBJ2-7	TGTGCCATCATACGAGGATACGACGAGCAGTACTTC	CAIIRGYDEQYF
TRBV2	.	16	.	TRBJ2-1	TGTGCCAGCACCCCACTAAGGTTAAGCTCCTACAATGAGCAGTTCTTC	CASTPLRLSSYNEQFF
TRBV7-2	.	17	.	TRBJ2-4	TGTGCCAGCAGCCGGCACACAAATACCTTAGCCAAAAACATTCAGTACTTC	CASSRHTNTLAKNIQYF
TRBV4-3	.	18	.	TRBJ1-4	TGCGCCAGCAGCCAAGATCAGCTCACGGGAGGGAAGAGTGAAAAACTGTTTTTT	CASSQDQLTGGKSEKLFF
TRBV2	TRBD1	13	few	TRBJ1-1	TGTGCCAGCAGGGGACAGATGAACACTGAAGCTTTCTTT	CASRGQMNTEAFF
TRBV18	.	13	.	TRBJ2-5	TGTGCCAGCTCACCAGGACTCCAAGAGACCCAGTACTTC	CASSPGLQETQYF
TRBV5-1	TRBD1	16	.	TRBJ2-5	TGCGCCAGCAGCTTGTCCGGGACAGGGGGATTGGAGACCCAGTACTTC	CASSLSGTGGLETQYF
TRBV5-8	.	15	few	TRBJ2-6	TGTGCCAGCAGCTTTGGTTTCTCTGGGGCCAACGTCCTGACTTTC	CASSFGFSGANVLTF
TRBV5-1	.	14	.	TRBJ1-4	TGCGCCAGCAGCTTTGGGACGATAAATGAAAAACTGTTTTTT	CASSFGTINEKLFF
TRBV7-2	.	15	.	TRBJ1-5	TGTGCCAGCAGCTTAGCAGGTCTAGGCAATCAGCCCCAGCATTTT	CASSLAGLGNQPQHF